This TCR beta chain appears in the sequencing data of a study of cytomegalovirus exposure and HLA in healthy donors. With 2 bases clipped from V and 7 bases from J, the junction kept 2 bases outside the gene matches. Germline values: CDR1 LGHNT, CDR2 FRNRAP. CDR3 length: 14 amino acids. With 60 Vbeta and 13 Jbeta primers, the PCR was carried out. Profiled with immunoSEQ multiplex PCR; TCRdb holds only in-frame clones, not every one. The table lists around 220,000 clones, about 80% of them singletons, with around 2% in the top ten. Concerning this clone: Antigen specificity is unknown.

Overall study results and limits: Earlier findings revealed that most TCR beta V segments proved productive either about 90% or about 30% of the time. The investigators catalogued under 200 TCR beta chains as cytomegalovirus-associated. In a later analysis, TCR beta V- and J-gene trimming showed a link to a missense DCLRE1C variant.

The source material was PBMCs. The clonotype originates from a young man in good health and CMV-seronegative. The chain employs TRBV12-5 and TRBJ1-6; 7 bases match TRBD1. The CDR3 loop is CASGLKTGNSPLHF. The CDR3 DNA sequence: TGTGCTAGTGGTTTGAAGACAGGGAATTCACCCCTCCACTTT.